The 24 T cell receptor beta chains below were found in one sample sequenced in a study of technical replicates of blood from a few donors. The assay was immunoSEQ multiplex PCR, and TCRdb's table has in-frame clones only and misses some. The table records about 89,000 clones, just under 95% of them present only once. Input material: T cells isolated from PBMCs. These receptors all come from a human donor in good health.

The chain employs TRBV18 and TRBJ2-1; D unclear. Looked up from germline, CDR1 is KGHSH and CDR2 is LQKENI. The germline V and J ends were trimmed by 2 bases and 7 bases, with 9 bases remaining between them. There are 13 residues in the CDR3. The CDR3 sequence is CASSPGLGNEQFF. CDR3 DNA sequence: TGTGCCAGCTCACCAGGTCTCGGGAATGAGCAGTTCTTC. Together with reference TRBV18 and TRBJ2-1, the CDR3 gives the full variable domain: NAGVMQNPRHLVRRRGQEARLRCSPMKGHSHVYWYRQLPEEGLKFMVYLQKENIIDESGMPKERFSAEFPKEGPSILRIQQVVRGDSAAYFCASSPGLGNEQFFGPGTRLTVL.

This rearrangement joins TRBV27 to TRBJ2-7, with D hard to call. V was shortened by 3 bases and J by 5 bases, with 20 bases between the two germline ends. The CDR3 has 16 amino acids. Germline CDR1 and CDR2: MNHEY and SMNVEV (reference sequence). The CDR3 sequence: CASSFLARFGCHEQYF. The CDR3 nucleotides read TGTGCCAGCAGTTTCTTGGCAAGATTCGGGTGCCACGAGCAGTACTTC.

In its sample, this clone was seen a few times. The chain combines TRBV5-6 with TRBJ2-7, with D possibly being TRBD1 (5 bases). The length of the CDR3 is 13 residues. Germline CDR1 is SGHDT and CDR2 is YYEEEE. Trimming shortened V by 2 bases and J by 2 bases, and 8 bases separated the two germline ends. CDR3 bases: TGTGCCAGCAGCTTCTGGGGCACCTACGAGCAGTACTTC. Residues: CASSFWGTYEQYF.

The chain employs TRBV5-1 and TRBJ2-4; TRBD1 aligns across 12 bases. This CDR3 is built from 14 residues. Trimming removed 3 bases from V and 8 bases from J; junction bases left unmatched: 3. CDR1 SGHRS and CDR2 YFSETQ come from the germline V gene. The CDR3 coding sequence is TGCGCCAGCAGCTCCGGGACAGGGGGCGACATTCAGTACTTC. Protein sequence: CASSSGTGGDIQYF.

CDR3 bases: TGTGCCAGCAGTTTCTCGGGAAATACCGGGGAGCTGTTTTTT. Translation: CASSFSGNTGELFF. The V gene is TRBV27, the J gene TRBJ2-2; tentatively, D is TRBD2 (5 bases). With 3 bases removed from V and 5 bases from J, the gap between germline ends came to 10 bases. Per the germline V gene, CDR1 is MNHEY and CDR2 is SMNVEV (reference sequence). The CDR3 is made up of 14 amino acids.

This chain connects TRBV6-5 to TRBJ2-7; 10 nucleotides align to TRBD1. The V and J ends lost 2 bases and 9 bases, in that order; junction bases with no gene match: 10. This CDR3 is built from 15 residues. Looked up from germline, CDR1 is MNHEY and CDR2 is SVGAGI. The CDR3 DNA follows: TGTGCCAGCAGTTACGCGACAGGGGGCCCTACAGGGCAGTACTTC. Protein product: CASSYATGGPTGQYF.

V and J are TRBV11-2 and TRBJ1-5; no definite D call. Trimming took off 2 bases at V and 5 bases at J, with 7 bases between the two ends. CDR3 length: 13 amino acids. The germline CDR1 and CDR2 sequences are SGHAT and FQNNGV. CDR3 coding DNA: TGTGCCAGCAGCTTAAACGGAGATCAGCCCCAGCATTTT. This gives the protein CASSLNGDQPQHF.

This chain links TRBV5-1 with TRBJ1-2; TRBD1 agrees at 8 bases. The CDR3 consists of 16 residues. Unmatched junction bases numbered 8, after V lost 1 base and J lost 3 bases. Germline V gene sequence: CDR1 SGHRS, CDR2 YFSETQ. The CDR3: CASSLSPHRGDYGYTF. DNA for the CDR3: TGCGCCAGCAGCTTGTCCCCCCACAGGGGGGACTATGGCTACACCTTC.

This clone was seen once. The genes are TRBV6-1 and TRBJ1-3; D is perhaps TRBD1 (5 bases). Trimming removed 2 bases at V and 0 bases at J, with 14 bases between. CDR3 length: 17 amino acids. Germline V lookup: CDR1 MNHNS, CDR2 SASEGT. CDR3 nucleotide sequence: TGTGCCAGCAGTGAATCCGTAACAGGCCTCTCTGGAAACACCATATATTTT. It encodes CASSESVTGLSGNTIYF.

The chain couples TRBV27 to TRBJ1-1; 9 positions match TRBD1. Per germline, CDR1 MNHEY and CDR2 SMNVEV (reference sequence). The J segment lost 1 base and the V segment lost 5 bases, leaving 5 bases of the junction unmatched. The CDR3 totals 15 residues. CDR3 protein: CASSTRTGANTEAFF. DNA of the CDR3: TGTGCCAGCAGTACCCGGACAGGGGCGAACACTGAAGCTTTCTTT.

This clone has only a few counts. The rearrangement joins TRBV7-9 to TRBJ1-1; D gene ambiguous. This CDR3 has 13 amino acids. CDR1 is SEHNR and CDR2 is FQNEAQ in the germline V gene (reference sequence). Trimming took off 4 bases at V and 7 bases at J, with 13 bases between the two ends. CDR3 loop: CASSYTQEGEAFF. Written as DNA, the CDR3 is TGTGCCAGCAGCTACACCCAAGAGGGTGAAGCTTTCTTT.

This chain uses TRBV15 with TRBJ1-2; TRBD1 matches 7 bases. The CDR3 spans 13 residues. Losses at the gene ends were 1 base for V and 10 bases for J; bases not matched to a gene: 6. CDR1 is LNHNV, CDR2 YYDKDF, per germline (reference sequence). CDR3 loop: CATSRGQGQTYTF. As DNA, the CDR3 is TGTGCCACCAGCAGAGGACAGGGTCAAACCTACACCTTC.

This clone was seen a single time. The chain is built from TRBV6-1 and TRBJ1-2; D gene ambiguous. CDR1 and CDR2 from the germline V gene are MNHNS and SASEGT. The length of the CDR3 is 10 residues. Deletions cut 2 bases from V and 9 bases from J, with 4 bases between. CDR3 sequence: CASSEYSYTF. In DNA form, the CDR3 reads TGTGCCAGCAGTGAATATAGCTACACCTTC.

This chain joins TRBV19 and TRBJ1-2; D call uncertain. V was cut by 6 bases and J by 2 bases, with 19 bases left in between. Looked up from germline, CDR1 is LNHDA and CDR2 is SQIVND (reference sequence). CDR3 length equals 16 residues. For the CDR3, the DNA is TGTGCCAGTAGGGTCGAGATGGACGGCGGGAACTATGGCTACACCTTC. It encodes CASRVEMDGGNYGYTF.

Here the CDR3 DNA reads TGTGCCAGCAGCTTAGCCGCCGGCGGGAGGGCCTTGAATGAGCAGTTCTTC. This translates into CASSLAAGGRALNEQFF. J is TRBJ2-1 and V is TRBV11-2; 9 bases are a match to TRBD2. The CDR3 loop spans 17 amino acids. V was clipped by 1 base and J by 7 bases; unmatched bases: 11. CDR1 and CDR2 from the germline V gene are SGHAT and FQNNGV.

The chain carries TRBV29-1 and TRBJ2-1; 7 bases align to TRBD2. CDR3 length: 14 residues. J lost 7 bases, V lost 4 bases, and 10 bases had no gene match. The germline CDR1 and CDR2 sequences are SQVTM and ANQGSEA. DNA of the CDR3: TGCAGCGTTGGCGGACGGGACTACCCAAATGAGCAGTTCTTC. Amino acid sequence: CSVGGRDYPNEQFF.

The chain couples TRBV23-1 to TRBJ1-2, with D maybe TRBD1 (5 bases). TRBV23-1 is reported as an ORF; its role is uncertain. V was pared by 0 bases and J by 4 bases, with 12 bases between. This CDR3 comprises 15 residues. The CDR3 spells CASSQSIGGGYGYTF. In DNA form, the CDR3 reads TGCGCCAGCAGTCAATCGATTGGGGGGGGCTATGGCTACACCTTC.

The chain employs TRBV6-4 and TRBJ2-1; D may be TRBD2 (5 bases). The V gene lost 2 bases and the J gene lost 1 base, with 12 bases spanning the gap. From germline, CDR1 is MRHNA and CDR2 SNTAGT. CDR3 length: 16 residues. The CDR3 loop is CASSDLPGGSYNEQFF. The CDR3 nucleotides are TGTGCCAGCAGTGACCTGCCTGGCGGGTCCTACAATGAGCAGTTCTTC.

The rearrangement links TRBV4-1 to TRBJ1-1, with D tentatively TRBD1 (5 bases). The germline gives CDR1 MGHRA, CDR2 YSYEKL. V was shortened by 0 bases and J by 11 bases, with 19 bases between the two germline ends. The CDR3 totals 15 residues. The CDR3 DNA follows: TGCGCCAGCAGCCAAGATATTCGGGCAGGGCTCGCCGCTTTCTTT. Its protein is CASSQDIRAGLAAFF.

The chain joins TRBV6-5 to TRBJ1-1, with a tentative D call TRBD1 (5 bases). This CDR3 is built from 13 residues. Looked up from germline, CDR1 is MNHEY and CDR2 is SVGAGI. V was shortened by 2 bases and J by 7 bases, with 11 bases between the two germline ends. The CDR3 coding sequence is TGTGCCAGCAGTTACCGTGGAGGGGTTGAAGCTTTCTTT. Translating gives CASSYRGGVEAFF.

This chain joins TRBV28 and TRBJ1-6; the D gene is possibly TRBD1 (6 bases). The CDR3 has 14 amino acids. Germline lookup yields CDR1 MDHEN and CDR2 SYDVKM. Deletions cut 6 bases from V and 10 bases from J, with 16 bases between. The CDR3: CASRPGGRRSPLHF. DNA for the CDR3: TGTGCCAGCAGACCGGGGGGGCGCAGGTCACCCCTCCACTTT.

This chain connects TRBV18 to TRBJ1-1; D is unclear. The CDR3 is 15 amino acids. Germline V gene data show CDR1 as KGHSH and CDR2 as LQKENI. V lost 0 bases, J lost 1 base, and 9 bases lay in between. The CDR3 protein is CASSPPPPGNTEAFF. DNA of the CDR3: TGTGCCAGCTCACCACCCCCCCCGGGGAACACTGAAGCTTTCTTT.

The CDR3 coding sequence is TGTGCCAGCTCACCAGGAGACCTCAGCTCCTACGAGCAGTACTTC. Amino acid sequence: CASSPGDLSSYEQYF. This chain connects TRBV18 to TRBJ2-7, with no clear D. The germline V gene has CDR1 KGHSH and CDR2 LQKENI. The CDR3 runs 15 residues. V shed 2 bases and J shed 0 bases, with 11 bases lying between them.

The chain combines TRBV6-1 with TRBJ1-2; D may be TRBD1 (6 bases). CDR1 is MNHNS and CDR2 is SASEGT in the germline V gene. Trimming pared 7 bases from V and 6 bases from J, leaving 6 bases between. The CDR3 consists of 10 residues. Here the CDR3 DNA reads TGTGCCAGCACAGGGGATGGCTACACCTTC. Translating gives CASTGDGYTF.